The table lists the clone carrying this TCR beta chain with a few counts. This sample stems from a study of T cells after yellow fever vaccination. Template-switching 5'RACE yielded the TCR cDNA; a universal primer site and UMIs were added in the process. TCRdb analysed the 5' RACE reads with MiXCR anew, one entry per CDR3 protein. Of 350,000 or so distinct CDR3 sequences listed, approximately 8% are singletons. Germline loops: CDR1 SNHLY, CDR2 FYNNEI. Losses at the gene ends were 4 bases for V and 4 bases for J; bases not matched to a gene: 1. CDR3 length: 12 residues. Here the sequenced sample was PBMCs, taken about 49 days after the first yellow fever vaccination. The rearrangement links TRBV2 to TRBJ2-7; 7 nucleotides match TRBD2. The clonotype originates from a young man who received the YFV17D yellow fever vaccine. The CDR3 region is CASSGGGYEQYF. Written as DNA, the CDR3 is TGTGCCAGCAGTGGGGGGGGATACGAGCAGTACTTC.